Below, 5 T cell receptor beta chains from the same sample are listed, as sequenced in a study of shared clonotypes between healthy human individuals. TCRdb keeps only in-frame clones here, not all; method: immunoSEQ multiplex PCR. Of roughly 2.5 million clones in the sample, 85% to 95% were seen once. Sequenced material: naive CD4+ T cells sorted from blood. Documented subset: CD45RA+ positively selected. Every receptor here comes from a man between 18 and 29 years old in good health.

The sample holds a few counts of this clone. V is TRBV7-9 and J is TRBJ2-7; a weak D match, TRBD2 (5 bases). CDR1 and CDR2 from the germline V gene are SEHNR and FQNEAQ (reference sequence). CDR3 length: 15 residues. V was clipped by 6 bases and J by 6 bases, with 21 bases between them. CDR3 bases: TGTGCCAGCAGTTATATCCCGGGGATTGAGGGCGAGCAGTACTTC. Amino acid sequence: CASSYIPGIEGEQYF.

The gene calls are TRBV28 and TRBJ2-1, with D unclear. The CDR3 is made up of 11 amino acids. Germline-derived CDR1 and CDR2 are MDHEN and SYDVKM. The ends were cut back, 2 bases at V and 7 bases at J, with 3 bases in the middle. The CDR3 sequence is CASSLENEQFF. CDR3 bases: TGTGCCAGCAGTTTAGAGAATGAGCAGTTCTTC.

This chain joins TRBV18 and TRBJ2-7; 12 bases line up with TRBD2. V lost 8 bases and J lost 2; bases outside the gene matches: 4. The CDR3 is 14 residues long. Germline CDR1 reads KGHSH; CDR2 reads LQKENI. CDR3 amino acids: CASRTSGVPYEQYF. CDR3 nucleotides: TGTGCCAGCCGGACTAGCGGGGTCCCCTACGAGCAGTACTTC.

The chain joins TRBV5-8 to TRBJ2-6; 11 bases are shared with TRBD1. Germline loops: CDR1 SGHTS, CDR2 YDEGEE. After removal of 3 bases from V and 1 base from J, the junction contained 3 bases not matched to a gene. The CDR3 has 17 amino acids. The CDR3 region has the DNA TGTGCCAGCAGCTCAGGACAGGGGGCATCTGGGGCCAACGTCCTGACTTTC. Encoded protein: CASSSGQGASGANVLTF.

The CDR3 nucleotides are TGCGCCAGCAGCCAACAAGTCACAAGCAATGAGCAGTTCTTC. As protein: CASSQQVTSNEQFF. The chain recombines TRBV4-3 with TRBJ2-1; D ambiguous. The germline CDR1 and CDR2 sequences are LGHNA and YSLEER. This CDR3 has 14 amino acids. Trimming pared 2 bases from V and 6 bases from J, leaving 11 bases between.